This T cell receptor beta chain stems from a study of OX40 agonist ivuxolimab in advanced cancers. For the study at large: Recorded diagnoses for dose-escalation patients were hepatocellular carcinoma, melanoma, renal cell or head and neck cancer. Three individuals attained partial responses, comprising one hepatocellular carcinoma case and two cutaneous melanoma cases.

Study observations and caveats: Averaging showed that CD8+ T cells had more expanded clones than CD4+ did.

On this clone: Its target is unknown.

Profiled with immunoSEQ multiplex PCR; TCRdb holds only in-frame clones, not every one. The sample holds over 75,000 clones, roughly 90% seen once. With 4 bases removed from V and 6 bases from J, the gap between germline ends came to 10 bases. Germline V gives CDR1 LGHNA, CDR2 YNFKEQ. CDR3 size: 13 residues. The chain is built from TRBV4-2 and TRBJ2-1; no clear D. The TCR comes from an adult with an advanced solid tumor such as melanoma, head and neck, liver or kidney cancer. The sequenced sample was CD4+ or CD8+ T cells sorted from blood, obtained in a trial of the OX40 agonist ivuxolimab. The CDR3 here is CASSRTSGNEQFF. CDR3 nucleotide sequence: TGTGCCAGCAGCCGAACTTCCGGCAATGAGCAGTTCTTC.